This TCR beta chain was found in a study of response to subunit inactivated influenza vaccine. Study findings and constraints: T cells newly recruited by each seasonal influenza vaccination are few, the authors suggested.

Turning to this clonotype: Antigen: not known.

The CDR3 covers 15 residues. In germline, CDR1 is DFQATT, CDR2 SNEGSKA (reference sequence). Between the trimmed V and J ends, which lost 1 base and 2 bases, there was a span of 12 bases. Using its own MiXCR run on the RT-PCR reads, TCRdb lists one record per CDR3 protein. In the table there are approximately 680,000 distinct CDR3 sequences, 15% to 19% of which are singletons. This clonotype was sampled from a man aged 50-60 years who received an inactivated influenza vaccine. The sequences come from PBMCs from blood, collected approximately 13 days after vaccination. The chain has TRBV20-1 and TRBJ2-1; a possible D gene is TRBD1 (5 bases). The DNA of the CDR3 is TGCAGTGCTAGAGTCCACAGGAGAGCCTACAATGAGCAGTTCTTC. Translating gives CSARVHRRAYNEQFF.